This TCR beta chain was sequenced for a study of CXCR3 chemokines and chemotherapy response in bladder cancer (dated by TCRdb to between 2021 and 2024). Context from the whole study: Whether chemotherapy response in human bladder cancer was predicted by intratumoral CXCR3 chemokine system activity was examined in the study.

Library construction relied on PCR. Sequenced on an Illumina HiSeq 2500. Through fastp at Q25 and MiXCR, TCRdb rebuilt clones from the public reads, retaining in-frame beta chains. CDR3 protein duplicates are merged, each entry listing the most common genes and DNA. This sample gives several thousand distinct CDR3 sequences in total; roughly an eighth of them show up just once. Of the sample, 11% falls within the top ten clones. At least ten counts were recorded for this clonotype. Its target antigen remains unknown. No per-base quality is available; no much larger clone lies one base away. The CDR3 numbers 14 residues from cysteine through phenylalanine. Only the CDR3 region is kept as DNA, spanning 42 bases read in frame from base 1. CDR1 and CDR2 were assigned from the germline V gene (reference sequence) as LNHDA and SQIVND. The V and J ends are trimmed by 3 bases and 5 bases, leaving 11 bases between them.

The chain employs TRBV19 and TRBJ2-1; the D gene is perhaps TRBD1, on 5 matching bases. This specimen was collected from a patient whose treatment included neoadjuvant chemotherapy. This receptor was identified in a human donor with bladder cancer that responded to neoadjuvant chemotherapy. The CDR3 reads as follows: CASSMDPGNNEQFF. The DNA reads as follows: TGTGCCAGTAGTATGGATCCAGGGAACAATGAGCAGTTCTTC.